The 8 T cell receptor beta chains listed next were all sequenced from one sample in a study of cytomegalovirus exposure and HLA in healthy donors. PCR amplification relied on 60 Vbeta primers (plus 13 Jbeta primers). Method: immunoSEQ multiplex PCR; TCRdb's copy keeps in-frame clones and lacks some. The profile shows about 82,000 clones, approximately 80% of them singletons. Sample: PBMCs. The receptors shown here come from a human donor in good health.

This clone occurred once. V gene TRBV6-5 combines with J gene TRBJ2-7; 9 nucleotides line up with TRBD1. The J segment lost 6 bases and the V segment lost 9 bases, leaving 12 bases of the junction unmatched. This CDR3 contains 14 residues. The V gene's germline CDR1 is MNHEY and CDR2 SVGAGI. The chain's CDR3 is CASLPGQGFPEQYF. The DNA of the CDR3 is TGTGCCAGTCTTCCGGGACAGGGCTTCCCCGAGCAGTACTTC.

The CDR3 coding sequence is TGTGCCAGCAGCTTAGTGGGTCAGGGTGAAAGAATGTTTTTT. This sequence encodes CASSLVGQGERMFF. This sequence joins TRBV7-2 and TRBJ1-4, with a tentative D call TRBD1 (5 bases). Trimming pared 1 base from V and 15 bases from J, leaving 18 bases between. The V gene's germline CDR1 is SGHTA and CDR2 FQGNSA. CDR3 size: 14 residues.

This chain joins TRBV6-5 and TRBJ2-7, with D maybe TRBD2 (6 bases). The V gene lost 2 bases and the J gene lost 3 bases, with 14 bases spanning the gap. The CDR3 loop spans 15 amino acids. The germline V gene has CDR1 MNHEY and CDR2 SVGAGI. CDR3 residues: CASSYKAGRIYEQYF. DNA for the CDR3: TGTGCCAGCAGTTACAAGGCGGGGCGGATCTACGAGCAGTACTTC.

V and J are TRBV9 and TRBJ1-3; D unresolved. The V end lost 0 bases, the J end lost 4 bases, and 11 bases lay between the germline ends. Germline assignment: CDR1 SGDLS and CDR2 YYNGEE. This CDR3 contains 15 residues. CDR3 coding DNA: TGTGCCAGCAGCGTAGAGCCGTCCCGGGGAAACACCATATATTTT. Protein sequence: CASSVEPSRGNTIYF.

The chain employs TRBV5-6 and TRBJ2-5; 8 bases are shared with TRBD2. The V gene's germline CDR1 is SGHDT and CDR2 YYEEEE. The CDR3 spans 17 residues. Unmatched junction bases numbered 12, after V lost 0 bases and J lost 5 bases. CDR3 amino acids: CASSLVSRLARSETQYF. CDR3 coding DNA: TGTGCCAGCAGCTTGGTCTCGCGACTAGCGCGGTCTGAGACCCAGTACTTC.

This chain links TRBV10-1 with TRBJ2-5; no reliable D call. The CDR3 is 11 amino acids. V was trimmed by 4 bases and J by 5 bases, leaving 5 bases between them. Germline lookup yields CDR1 WNHNN and CDR2 SYGVQD (reference sequence). The CDR3 loop reads CASSVRETQYF. In DNA form, the CDR3 reads TGCGCCAGCAGTGTACGGGAGACCCAGTACTTC.

V gene TRBV5-6 combines with J gene TRBJ1-2; TRBD1 agrees at 7 bases. Germline loops: CDR1 SGHDT, CDR2 YYEEEE. This CDR3 spans 15 amino acids. With 0 bases clipped from V and 6 bases from J, the junction kept 8 bases outside the gene matches. CDR3 region: CASSLGLDRRDGYTF. In nucleotides, the CDR3 is TGTGCCAGCAGCTTGGGACTGGACAGGCGGGATGGCTACACCTTC.

The chain combines TRBV29-1 with TRBJ2-3; TRBD1 agrees at 10 bases. There are 14 residues in the CDR3. The V segment lost 6 bases and the J segment 5 bases; nucleotides outside the gene matches: 8. Looked up from germline, CDR1 is SQVTM and CDR2 is ANQGSEA. The CDR3 is CSVGQGNAGDTQYF. CDR3 DNA sequence: TGCAGCGTGGGACAGGGGAATGCTGGAGATACGCAGTATTTT.